Below, 9 T cell receptor beta chains from the same sample are listed, as sequenced in a study of T cells in Graves' hyperthyroidism and ophthalmopathy. It was RNA transcripts that yielded the amplified TCR beta CDR3 regions. The HTBI primer set drove a first-round RT-PCR of the TCR CDR3. One entry per CDR3 protein results from TCRdb running MiXCR on the multiplex PCR reads. The sample carries approximately 370,000 distinct CDR3 sequences, about 15% recorded once. Sequenced material: blood. Every receptor here comes from a woman between 25 and 40 years old with Graves' hyperthyroidism.

This sequence joins TRBV9 and TRBJ2-3; a weak D match, TRBD2 (8 bases). The CDR3 is made up of 18 amino acids. CDR1 is SGDLS and CDR2 is YYNGEE in the germline V gene. The V end lost 3 bases, the J end lost 2 bases, and 22 bases lay between the germline ends. The CDR3 spells CASSAGGYLAGFTDTQYF. The DNA of the CDR3 is TGTGCCAGCAGCGCAGGGGGATATTTAGCGGGGTTCACAGATACGCAGTATTTT.

This clonotype has more than one count but fewer than ten. V usage is TRBV5-1 and J usage is TRBJ1-5; 8 bases match TRBD1. CDR1 and CDR2 from the germline V gene are SGHRS and YFSETQ. The V and J ends lost 1 base and 1 base, in that order; junction bases with no gene match: 16. This CDR3 has 20 amino acids. The CDR3 DNA follows: TGCGCCAGCAGCTTGTCGTTGGACAGGGTAACGGAGTGGAGCAATCAGCCCCAGCATTTT. Translating gives CASSLSLDRVTEWSNQPQHF.

This clonotype has ten or more counts. This chain links TRBV12-3 or TRBV12-4 with TRBJ2-1; D might be TRBD1 (6 bases). The CDR3 length is 15 residues. Trimming stripped 11 bases from V and 4 bases from J, with 21 bases between. This chain's CDR3 is CASRGTAIYYNEQFF. CDR3 nucleotide sequence: TGTGCCTCCAGGGGCACGGCTATTTATTACAATGAGCAGTTCTTC.

The chain is built from TRBV27 and TRBJ2-7, with D possibly matching TRBD1 (5 bases). Trimming took off 1 base at V and 0 bases at J, with 13 bases between the two ends. CDR1 and CDR2 from the germline V gene are MNHEY and SMNVEV (reference sequence). The CDR3 is 16 residues long. CDR3 DNA sequence: TGTGCCAGCAGTTTATACGGTCAGGGAAGCTCCTACGAGCAGTACTTC. Its translation is CASSLYGQGSSYEQYF.

This clonotype was picked up a small number of times. The chain has TRBV2 and TRBJ2-1, with 8 bases aligning to TRBD1. With 6 bases clipped from V and 8 bases from J, the junction kept 12 bases outside the gene matches. The CDR3 length is 15 residues. Germline values: CDR1 SNHLY, CDR2 FYNNEI. The CDR3 DNA is TGTGCCAGCAGGGCAAGGGACAGGCCCTGGGATGAGCAGTTCTTC. Protein product: CASRARDRPWDEQFF.

This clonotype was seen many times. This chain uses TRBV15 with TRBJ2-5; D is ambiguous. Germline V gives CDR1 LNHNV, CDR2 YYDKDF (reference sequence). Trimming took off 0 bases at V and 1 base at J, with 9 bases between the two ends. This CDR3 has 15 amino acids. CDR3 in amino acids: CATSRDGKSQETQYF. DNA for the CDR3: TGTGCCACCAGCAGAGACGGTAAAAGCCAAGAGACCCAGTACTTC. Looking up the rest from reference TRBV15 and TRBJ2-5 gives the full variable domain: DAMVIQNPRYQVTQFGKPVTLSCSQTLNHNVMYWYQQKSSQAPKLLFHYYDKDFNNEADTPDNFQSRRPNTSFCFLDIRSPGLGDTAMYLCATSRDGKSQETQYFGPGTRLLVL.

This clonotype was seen many times. The genes are TRBV11-1 and TRBJ2-3; D is possibly TRBD2 (6 bases). V shed 5 bases and J shed 1 base, with 13 bases lying between them. Germline CDR1 is SGHAT and CDR2 is FQDESV (reference sequence). The CDR3 has 15 amino acids. CDR3 DNA sequence: TGTGCCAGCAGCCCGTCGGGACTTGGCACAGATACGCAGTATTTT. Protein sequence: CASSPSGLGTDTQYF. The complete variable domain, with remaining parts taken from reference TRBV11-1 and TRBJ2-3, reads EAEVAQSPRYKITEKSQAVAFWCDPISGHATLYWYRQILGQGPELLVQFQDESVVDDSQLPKDRFSAERLKGVDSTLKIQPAELGDSAMYLCASSPSGLGTDTQYFGPGTRLTVL.

In its sample, this clonotype was seen many times. As DNA, the CDR3 is TGCAGTGCTAGAGATTCTGCGTGGGAGTATTCACCCCTCCACTTT. It is translated as CSARDSAWEYSPLHF. The chain has TRBV20-1 and TRBJ1-6; D ambiguous. CDR1 is DFQATT, CDR2 SNEGSKA, per germline (reference sequence). The CDR3 is 15 residues long. Between the trimmed V and J ends, which lost 0 bases and 8 bases, there was a span of 14 bases.

This clonotype has more than one count but fewer than ten. The V gene is TRBV9, the J gene TRBJ2-3; 10 nucleotides line up with TRBD2. J was trimmed by 5 bases and V by 3 bases; bases with no gene match: 6. This CDR3 comprises 15 residues. Germline V gene lookup returns CDR1 SGDLS and CDR2 YYNGEE. CDR3 sequence reads: CASSDRTSGEDTQYF. The CDR3 nucleotides are TGTGCCAGCAGCGATCGGACTAGCGGAGAAGATACGCAGTATTTT.